This T cell receptor beta chain comes out of a study of regulatory T cells in long-lasting Graves disease. Whole-study results and caveats: There were preferences for TRBV28, TRBJ1-2 and TRBJ2-5 in persistent disease. Limited samples may have lowered accuracy.

This CDR3 region has 14 residues. CDR1 is MNHEY and CDR2 is SMNVEV in the germline V gene (reference sequence). V shed 6 bases and J 2 bases; nucleotides not matched to a gene: 5. There are many counts of this clonotype. Its antigen is unknown. Assembly of TCR beta libraries relied on iRepertoire HTBI primers together with Arm-PCR of CDR3 regions. TCRdb independently ran MiXCR on the multiplex PCR reads; one entry per CDR3 protein. Among about 310,000 distinct CDR3 sequences listed, roughly a fifth were seen once. Time point here: persistent/refractory GD, antithyroid drugs over 5 years with positive TRAb. Making the TCR library involved RNA that had been extracted from PBMCs.

This receptor was obtained from a female donor with Graves disease. The rearrangement uses TRBV27 and TRBJ2-7; 9 bases fit TRBD1. Specimen: peripheral blood mononuclear cells (PBMCs), collected when the disease was refractory, from a patient treated with antithyroid drugs. This chain's CDR3 is CASSRTGVTYEQYF. DNA of the CDR3: TGTGCCAGCAGCAGGACAGGGGTAACCTACGAGCAGTACTTC.